This TCR beta chain was obtained from a study of cytomegalovirus exposure and HLA in healthy donors. Study-wide findings and caveats: It has been reported that TCR beta sequences accurately predicted the HLA-A and HLA-B alleles of most subjects. Sequencing depth roughly uniform across donors was assumed in presence/absence analyses.

In the case of this clone: The antigen remains unidentified.

PCR amplification relied on 60 Vbeta primers (plus 13 Jbeta primers). Generated by immunoSEQ multiplex PCR, the TCRdb table keeps only in-frame clones and is missing some. Of 150,000 to 170,000 clones in the sample, about four fifths were seen once. This clonotype was obtained from a man aged 30-40 years in good health and CMV-seropositive. The sequenced material came from PBMCs.

The CDR3 coding sequence is TGTGCCAGCAGTGATCGGGTCAATGAGCAGTTCTTC. Its protein is CASSDRVNEQFF. The genes are TRBV6-1 and TRBJ2-1; D not resolved. Per germline, CDR1 MNHNS and CDR2 SASEGT. Between the trimmed V and J ends, which lost 3 bases and 6 bases, there was a span of 6 bases. The CDR3 covers 12 residues.